This T cell receptor (beta chain) stems from a study of vaccination and CD4 T cells after COVID-19. General study points: Spike mono-reactivity applied to 304 of 307 vaccine-specific clones detected in convalescent patients.

This clonotype has more than one count but fewer than ten. The antigen remains undetermined. Cultured CD4+ T cells had their DNA profiled by the Oncomine TCR Beta short-read assay. TCRdb recomputed calls from the PCR reads with MiXCR, one row per CDR3 protein. This table holds over 10,000 distinct CDR3 sequences, 79% found once. V was clipped by 1 base and J by 0 bases, with 7 bases between them. Germline CDR1 SGHTA, CDR2 FQGNSA. This CDR3 spans 14 amino acids. Sample treatment: roughly 10-day PBMC culture with coronavirus spike peptide pools or control peptides (ViraFEST assay). When approximately nine days of culture had elapsed, CD4+ T cells were isolated by negative selection.

Sequencing was performed on CD4+ T cells from blood, cultured in vitro. The rearrangement uses TRBV7-2 and TRBJ2-7, with a possible D match to TRBD2 (6 bases). The TCR originated in a human donor who had recovered from COVID-19. CDR3 amino acids: CASSLGGISYEQYF. DNA of the CDR3: TGTGCCAGCAGCTTAGGCGGGATCTCCTACGAGCAGTACTTC.